This TCR beta chain was captured by sequencing in a study of glioma-infiltrating T cells. Using RNA template, CDR3s of TCR alpha and beta were amplified with iRepertoire arm-PCR. TCRdb itself ran the multiplex PCR reads through MiXCR, one entry per CDR3 protein. The sample includes fewer than 500,000 distinct CDR3 sequences, approximately 42% of them seen just once. This clonotype appeared many times. No antigen is known for it. Regarding the study as a whole: Only very few CDR3 sequences appeared in both tissue and blood.

The TCR originated in a human donor with low-grade glioma or glioblastoma, undergoing nonglioma brain surgery, or in good health (not recorded which). Specimen: glioma tissue, nonneoplastic brain tissue, or PBMCs (not recorded which).

This CDR3 is CASTPSRGRGLDEQFF. The CDR3 bases are TGTGCCAGCACGCCATCCCGGGGCAGGGGTTTGGATGAGCAGTTCTTC. The rearrangement joins TRBV6-1 to TRBJ2-1; D may be TRBD1 (6 bases). Germline V gene sequence: CDR1 MNHNS, CDR2 SASEGT. CDR3 length equals 16 residues. Trimming removed 7 bases from V and 8 bases from J, with 24 bases in between.